This T cell receptor beta chain was identified during a study of T cell responses to AZD1222 COVID-19 vaccine. Germline V CDR1 and CDR2: SEHNR, FQNEAQ (reference sequence). Trimming stripped 2 bases from V and 9 bases from J, with 14 bases between. This CDR3 is 15 amino acids long. Profiling relied on immunoSEQ multiplex PCR, and the TCRdb table lists in-frame clones only, not all of them. This sample has 120,000 or so clones; roughly 84% occur once, and the top ten carry over 25%. The chain uses TRBV7-9 and TRBJ1-6; D call uncertain. The receptor was isolated from an adult who received the AZD1222 COVID-19 vaccine. Specimen: peripheral blood, collected 28 days after the second AZD1222 dose. The CDR3 DNA is TGTGCCAGCAGCTTAACCTCGAAGGGTAGTTCACCCCTCCACTTT. It yields the protein CASSLTSKGSSPLHF. Full variable domain (outside the CDR3, taken from reference TRBV7-9 and TRBJ1-6): DTGVSQNPRHKITKRGQNVTFRCDPISEHNRLYWYRQTLGQGPEFLTYFQNEAQLEKSRLLSDRFSAERPKGSFSTLEIQRTEQGDSAMYLCASSLTSKGSSPLHFGNGTRLTVT.